One and the same sample provided the 6 T cell receptor beta chains below, sequenced in a study of blood T cell repertoires in COVID-19. Sequencing used immunoSEQ multiplex PCR; TCRdb keeps in-frame clones, though not all of them. The profile shows over 250,000 clones, around four fifths of them singletons. The specimen was peripheral blood. Receptors were obtained from a woman in her forties or fifties who had recovered from COVID-19.

The chain recombines TRBV7-2 with TRBJ2-7; 7 bases align to TRBD1. The CDR3 extends over 15 amino acids. The germline gives CDR1 SGHTA, CDR2 FQGNSA. J lost 0 bases, V lost 5 bases, and 7 bases had no gene match. The DNA of the CDR3 is TGTGCCAGCAGCAGATTGACAGGGTTCTCCTACGAGCAGTACTTC. Amino acid sequence: CASSRLTGFSYEQYF.

CDR3 residues: CASSPSALDEQYF. In nucleotides, the CDR3 is TGTGCCAGCAGTCCGAGCGCACTGGACGAGCAGTACTTC. V gene TRBV12-3 or TRBV12-4 combines with J gene TRBJ2-7; the D is unclear. V lost 5 bases, J lost 5 bases, and 13 bases lay in between. There are 13 residues in the CDR3.

This chain links TRBV29-1 with TRBJ2-1; 7 nucleotides match TRBD2. This CDR3 has 18 residues. V shed 1 base and J 0 bases; nucleotides not matched to a gene: 12. Per germline, CDR1 SQVTM and CDR2 ANQGSEA. CDR3 coding DNA: TGCAGCGTTGAAGGGTCCACGGGGAGGGAGTACTCCTACAATGAGCAGTTCTTC. As protein: CSVEGSTGREYSYNEQFF.

The rearrangement joins TRBV6-4 to TRBJ2-4; 7 bases match TRBD2. The CDR3 runs to 13 residues. Unmatched junction bases numbered 6, after V lost 5 bases and J lost 8 bases. Germline assignment: CDR1 MRHNA and CDR2 SNTAGT. For the CDR3, the DNA is TGTGCCAGCAGTTCCGGACGGGGGGACATTCAGTACTTC. This translates into CASSSGRGDIQYF.

This clone was counted a single time. The chain has TRBV10-2 and TRBJ1-5; 7 bases line up with TRBD1. V lost 6 bases and J lost 5; bases outside the gene matches: 7. This CDR3 has 14 residues. The germline gives CDR1 WSHSY, CDR2 SAAADI. CDR3 nucleotide sequence: TGCGCCAGCAGCGCGACAGGGTCTTATCAGCCCCAGCATTTT. This sequence encodes CASSATGSYQPQHF.

This clone was counted a few times. The CDR3 DNA follows: TGTGCCAGTAGAAACTTAGGGGGTTCAGCTCAGCCCCAGCATTTT. This gives the protein CASRNLGGSAQPQHF. The J gene is TRBJ1-5, the V gene TRBV19; D is possibly TRBD1 (6 bases). The CDR3 covers 15 residues. Germline assignment: CDR1 LNHDA and CDR2 SQIVND (reference sequence). With 6 bases removed from V and 6 bases from J, the gap between germline ends came to 18 bases. Full variable domain (outside the CDR3, taken from reference TRBV19 and TRBJ1-5): DGGITQSPKYLFRKEGQNVTLSCEQNLNHDAMYWYRQDPGQGLRLIYYSQIVNDFQKGDIAEGYSVSREKKESFPLTVTSAQKNPTAFYLCASRNLGGSAQPQHFGDGTRLSIL.